This T cell receptor beta chain appears in the sequencing data of a study of blood T cells in healthy people across ages. Study results and caveats: Across the age range, TCR beta diversity per million T cells fell in a roughly linear way.

Points on this clonotype: Its antigen is not known.

Then a second PCR, running about 6 to 12 cycles, was carried out with a sample-barcoded 5' primer and a J-beta primer mix. TCRdb reprocessed the 5' RACE reads via MiXCR and lists one record per CDR3 protein. The sample holds 1,800,000 or so distinct CDR3 sequences, roughly two fifths seen once. The clonotype comes from a human donor in good health. Source material: blood.

The CDR3 DNA reads TGTGCCAGCAGACCCCACCAGGGGAATCAGCCCCAGCATTTT. Its protein is CASRPHQGNQPQHF. The genes are TRBV6-5 and TRBJ1-5; tentative D call: TRBD1 (6 bases). V lost 6 bases to trimming and J lost 4 bases, with 13 bases between them. Germline CDR1 reads MNHEY; CDR2 reads SVGAGI. CDR3 length: 14 residues.